This T cell receptor beta chain was found in a study of T-cell reconstitution after alpha-beta-depleted transplantation in children. Preparation of the TCRbeta library was carried out with unique molecular identifiers. One entry per CDR3 protein results from TCRdb running MiXCR on the PCR reads. The sample contains over 300,000 distinct CDR3 sequences, 10% of which appear only once. CDR3 size: 14 residues. V was clipped by 9 bases and J by 0 bases, with 11 bases between them. The V gene's germline CDR1 is MNHEY and CDR2 SMNVEV (reference sequence). The material was PBMCs from the stem cell graft donor, obtained from the stem cell graft. The sequence was collected from a human donor who donated a stem cell graft to a child with acute lymphoblastic leukemia. The V and J genes are TRBV27 and TRBJ2-2; D might be TRBD1 (6 bases). The CDR3 protein is CASRTDSNTGELFF. The CDR3 DNA reads TGTGCCAGTCGGACAGATTCGAACACCGGGGAGCTGTTTTTT.